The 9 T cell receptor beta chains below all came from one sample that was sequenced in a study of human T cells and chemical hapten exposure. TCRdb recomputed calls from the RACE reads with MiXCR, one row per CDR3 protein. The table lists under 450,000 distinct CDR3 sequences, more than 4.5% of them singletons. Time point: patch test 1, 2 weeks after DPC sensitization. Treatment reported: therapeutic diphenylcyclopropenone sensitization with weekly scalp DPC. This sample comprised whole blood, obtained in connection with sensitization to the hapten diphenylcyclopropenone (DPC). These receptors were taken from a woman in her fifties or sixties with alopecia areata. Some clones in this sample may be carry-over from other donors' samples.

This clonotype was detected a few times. CDR3 bases: TGTGCCAGCAGCTTAGAGGGCGGTAATGAAAAACTGTTTTTT. It translates to CASSLEGGNEKLFF. This sequence joins TRBV5-4 and TRBJ1-4; D ambiguous. This CDR3 has 14 amino acids. Per the germline V gene, CDR1 is SGHNT and CDR2 is YYREEE (reference sequence). V shed 2 bases and J shed 4 bases, with 9 bases lying between them.

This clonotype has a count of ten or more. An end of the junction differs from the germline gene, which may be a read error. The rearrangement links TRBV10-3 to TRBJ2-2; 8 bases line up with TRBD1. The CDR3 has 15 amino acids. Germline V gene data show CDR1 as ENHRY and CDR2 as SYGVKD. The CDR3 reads CAISSDRENIGELFF. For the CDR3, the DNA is TGTGCCATCAGCTCGGACAGGGAAAACATCGGGGAGCTGTTTTTT.

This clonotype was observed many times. This CDR3 is CASSQENTEAFF. CDR3 bases: TGTGCCAGCAGCCAAGAGAACACTGAAGCTTTCTTT. The V and J genes are TRBV4-2 and TRBJ1-1; D is unresolved. V shed 0 bases and J shed 1 base, with 0 bases lying between them. CDR1 and CDR2 from the germline V gene are LGHNA and YNFKEQ. The CDR3 is 12 residues long.

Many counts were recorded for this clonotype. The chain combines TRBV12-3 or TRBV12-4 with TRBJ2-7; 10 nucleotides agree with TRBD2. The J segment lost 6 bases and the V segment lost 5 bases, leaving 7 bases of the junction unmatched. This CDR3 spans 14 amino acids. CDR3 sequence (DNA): TGTGCCAGCAGTCCTAGCGGGGGTCAAGGCGAGCAGTACTTC. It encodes CASSPSGGQGEQYF.

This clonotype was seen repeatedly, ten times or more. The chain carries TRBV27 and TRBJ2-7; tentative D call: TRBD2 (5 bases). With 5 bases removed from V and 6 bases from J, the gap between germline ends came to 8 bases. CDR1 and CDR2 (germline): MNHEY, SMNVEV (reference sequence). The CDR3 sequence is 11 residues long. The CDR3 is CASSPAGEQYF. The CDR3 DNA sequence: TGTGCCAGCAGTCCCGCGGGCGAGCAGTACTTC.

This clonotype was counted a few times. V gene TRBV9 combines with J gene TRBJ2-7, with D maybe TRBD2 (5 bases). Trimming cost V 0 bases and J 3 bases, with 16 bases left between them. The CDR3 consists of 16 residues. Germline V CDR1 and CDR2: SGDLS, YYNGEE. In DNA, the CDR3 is TGTGCCAGCAGCGTAGGGGGTAGCCGGGAAGGCTACGAGCAGTACTTC. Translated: CASSVGGSREGYEQYF. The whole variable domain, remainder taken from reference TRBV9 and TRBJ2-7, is DSGVTQTPKHLITATGQRVTLRCSPRSGDLSVYWYQQSLDQGLQFLIQYYNGEERAKGNILERFSAQQFPDLHSELNLSSLELGDSALYFCASSVGGSREGYEQYFGPGTRLTVT.

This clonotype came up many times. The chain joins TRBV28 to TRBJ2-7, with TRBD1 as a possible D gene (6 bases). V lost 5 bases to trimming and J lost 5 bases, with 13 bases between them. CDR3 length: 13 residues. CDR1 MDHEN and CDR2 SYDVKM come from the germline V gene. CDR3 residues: CASSPVQGNEQYF. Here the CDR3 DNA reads TGTGCCAGCAGTCCTGTCCAGGGGAACGAGCAGTACTTC.

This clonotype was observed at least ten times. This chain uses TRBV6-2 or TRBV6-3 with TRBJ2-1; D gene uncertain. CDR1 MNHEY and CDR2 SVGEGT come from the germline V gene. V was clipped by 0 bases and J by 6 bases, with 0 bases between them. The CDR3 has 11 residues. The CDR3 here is CASSYSNEQFF. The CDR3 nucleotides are TGTGCCAGCAGTTACTCCAATGAGCAGTTCTTC.

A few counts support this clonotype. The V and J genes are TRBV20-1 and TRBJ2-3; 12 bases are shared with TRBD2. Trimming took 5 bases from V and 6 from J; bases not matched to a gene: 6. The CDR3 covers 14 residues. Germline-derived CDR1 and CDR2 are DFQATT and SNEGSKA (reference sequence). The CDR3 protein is CSAPDLAGGDTQYF. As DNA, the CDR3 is TGCAGTGCTCCAGATCTAGCGGGAGGGGATACGCAGTATTTT.